Listed here are 27 T cell receptor beta chains from one sample, sequenced in a study of cytomegalovirus exposure and HLA in healthy donors. Sequencing was performed with immunoSEQ multiplex PCR; in TCRdb, only in-frame clones are kept and a portion is missing. The sample holds approximately 280,000 clones, roughly 85% seen once. The source material was PBMCs. These TCRs come from a woman in her late teens or twenties in good health and CMV-seronegative.

This chain uses TRBV30 with TRBJ1-5; 7 nucleotides agree with TRBD1. J lost 0 bases, V lost 1 base, and 3 bases had no gene match. This CDR3 is 15 amino acids long. Germline CDR1 and CDR2: GTSNPN and SVGIG (reference sequence). CDR3 coding DNA: TGTGCCTGGAGTGAAGACAGGGATAGCAATCAGCCCCAGCATTTT. Translation: CAWSEDRDSNQPQHF.

V gene TRBV29-1 combines with J gene TRBJ2-3; D is unresolved. The CDR3 sequence is 11 residues long. The germline gives CDR1 SQVTM, CDR2 ANQGSEA. V was trimmed by 7 bases and J by 4 bases, leaving 9 bases between them. As DNA, the CDR3 is TGCAGCGCTAAAAATGCAGATACGCAGTATTTT. It translates to CSAKNADTQYF.

This rearrangement joins TRBV5-1 to TRBJ1-4; the D gene is possibly TRBD1 (5 bases). This CDR3 region has 15 residues. Germline-derived CDR1 and CDR2 are SGHRS and YFSETQ. V gave up 7 bases and J gave up 3 bases, with 16 bases separating them. The CDR3, as DNA: TGCGCCAGCCGAACTATTGGGGGGGCTAATGAAAAACTGTTTTTT. It specifies CASRTIGGANEKLFF.

This chain joins TRBV30 and TRBJ2-7; D ambiguous. This CDR3 has 12 residues. The ends were cut back, 0 bases at V and 0 bases at J, with 3 bases in the middle. CDR1 and CDR2 (germline): GTSNPN, SVGIG (reference sequence). CDR3 sequence (DNA): TGTGCCTGGAGTGTACTCTCCTACGAGCAGTACTTC. Its translation: CAWSVLSYEQYF.

This chain connects TRBV28 to TRBJ1-2; D remains unclear. Trimming cost V 6 bases and J 7 bases, with 18 bases left between them. The germline V gene encodes CDR1 MDHEN and CDR2 SYDVKM. The CDR3 totals 14 residues. CDR3 nucleotides: TGTGCCAGCAGCCCCTTTCCTGGGCGCTCTGGCTACACCTTC. Protein product: CASSPFPGRSGYTF.

The chain joins TRBV30 to TRBJ1-1; the D is unclear. CDR3 length: 12 residues. Germline CDR1 and CDR2: GTSNPN and SVGIG (reference sequence). Trimming removed 2 bases from V and 7 bases from J, with 11 bases in between. CDR3 sequence: CAWSRGGHEAFF. The CDR3 DNA is TGTGCCTGGAGTCGGGGAGGGCATGAAGCTTTCTTT. Based on the CDR3 plus reference TRBV30 and TRBJ1-1, the full variable domain is SQTIHQWPATLVQPVGSPLSLECTVEGTSNPNLYWYRQAAGRGLQLLFYSVGIGQISSEVPQNLSASRPQDRQFILSSKKLLLSDSGFYLCAWSRGGHEAFFGQGTRLTVV.

The V call is TRBV7-6, the J call TRBJ2-7, with no clear D. Germline lookup yields CDR1 SGHVS and CDR2 FNYEAQ. V was shortened by 5 bases and J by 4 bases, with 9 bases between the two germline ends. This CDR3 is 12 amino acids long. CDR3 nucleotide sequence: TGTGCCAGCAGCACCCAGACTTACGAGCAGTACTTC. This sequence encodes CASSTQTYEQYF.

The rearrangement links TRBV29-1 to TRBJ2-7; unclear D gene. Germline CDR1 reads SQVTM; CDR2 reads ANQGSEA. Trimming removed 5 bases at V and 3 bases at J, with 11 bases between. The CDR3 is 12 amino acids. The CDR3 DNA is TGCAGCGTTTCCGGCACAGACTACGAGCAGTACTTC. Translated, it gives CSVSGTDYEQYF.

The chain couples TRBV5-1 to TRBJ2-7; no clear D. Germline CDR1 and CDR2: SGHRS and YFSETQ. Trimming removed 0 bases from V and 6 bases from J, with 4 bases in between. The length of the CDR3 is 11 residues. CDR3 in DNA: TGCGCCAGCAGCTTGGGCGGCGAGCAGTACTTC. This translates into CASSLGGEQYF.

This rearrangement joins TRBV5-4 to TRBJ2-2, with D perhaps matching TRBD2 (5 bases). Germline lookup yields CDR1 SGHNT and CDR2 YYREEE (reference sequence). The CDR3 totals 15 residues. V lost 5 bases and J lost 4, with 15 bases in between. The CDR3 sequence is CASSFTPEATGELFF. The DNA for the CDR3 is TGTGCCAGCAGTTTTACTCCGGAGGCCACCGGGGAGCTGTTTTTT.

The V and J genes are TRBV11-2 and TRBJ2-1; 8 nucleotides match TRBD2. The trim removed 6 bases at V and 9 bases at J, leaving 16 bases unmatched. Germline CDR1 reads SGHAT; CDR2 reads FQNNGV. This CDR3 has 16 residues. The CDR3 DNA sequence: TGTGCCAGCAGTTTCGGAGGCGGGGGGTCCTCCGGTGAGCAGTTCTTC. Its protein product is CASSFGGGGSSGEQFF.

The chain recombines TRBV7-3 with TRBJ1-2; TRBD1 matches 8 bases. Germline V lookup: CDR1 SGHTA, CDR2 FQGTGA. Unmatched junction bases numbered 3, after V lost 3 bases and J lost 6 bases. CDR3 size: 13 residues. The CDR3 spells CASSLYRGDGYTF. The CDR3 coding sequence is TGTGCCAGCAGCTTGTACAGGGGGGATGGCTACACCTTC. Full variable domain (missing parts from reference TRBV7-3 and TRBJ1-2): GAGVSQTPSNKVTEKGKYVELRCDPISGHTALYWYRQSLGQGPEFLIYFQGTGAADDSGLPNDRFFAVRPEGSVSTLKIQRTERGDSAVYLCASSLYRGDGYTFGSGTRLTVV.

This chain connects TRBV7-2 to TRBJ1-4; D perhaps matches TRBD1 (6 bases). This CDR3 has 14 residues. The germline gives CDR1 SGHTA, CDR2 FQGNSA. Trimming removed 7 bases from V and 8 bases from J, with 17 bases in between. Here the CDR3 DNA reads TGTGCCAGCACCCTACAGGGAGTAGGGGAAAAACTGTTTTTT. Translating it yields CASTLQGVGEKLFF.

This chain uses TRBV27 with TRBJ1-1; TRBD1 aligns across 7 bases. This CDR3 contains 19 residues. Looked up from germline, CDR1 is MNHEY and CDR2 is SMNVEV (reference sequence). J lost 0 bases, V lost 1 base, and 14 bases had no gene match. The CDR3 DNA sequence: TGTGCCAGCAGTTTATTTTATAGACCAGGGGGACACATGAACACTGAAGCTTTCTTT. Translating gives CASSLFYRPGGHMNTEAFF.

The chain is built from TRBV28 and TRBJ1-2; 10 bases are a match to TRBD1. Per germline, CDR1 MDHEN and CDR2 SYDVKM. J gave up 4 bases and V 6 bases, and 17 bases lay outside the gene matches. CDR3 length: 18 amino acids. CDR3 region: CASRGGGTGAPGGYGYTF. The CDR3 DNA sequence: TGTGCCAGCAGAGGGGGGGGGACAGGGGCTCCAGGTGGCTATGGCTACACCTTC.

The chain is built from TRBV7-7 and TRBJ1-1; weak D call: TRBD1 (5 bases). The V and J ends lost 2 bases and 3 bases respectively, with 7 bases between them. Germline CDR1 SSHAT, CDR2 FNYEAQ (reference sequence). This CDR3 contains 13 residues. Here the CDR3 DNA reads TGTGCCAGCAGCTTATCGGGGGACACTGAAGCTTTCTTT. Translating gives CASSLSGDTEAFF.

V is TRBV27 and J is TRBJ1-2; 10 bases map to TRBD1. Germline lookup yields CDR1 MNHEY and CDR2 SMNVEV (reference sequence). This CDR3 has 17 amino acids. Trimming took 3 bases from V and 0 from J; bases not matched to a gene: 7. The CDR3 loop is CASSLMGQGTTNYGYTF. CDR3 nucleotide sequence: TGTGCCAGCAGTTTGATGGGACAGGGGACCACTAACTATGGCTACACCTTC.

This chain joins TRBV19 and TRBJ2-2, with D possibly matching TRBD2 (5 bases). The length of the CDR3 is 14 residues. Germline V lookup: CDR1 LNHDA, CDR2 SQIVND (reference sequence). Trimming shortened V by 8 bases and J by 5 bases, and 15 bases separated the two germline ends. The CDR3 DNA reads as TGTGCCAGTCACCGAGGGCAGCGGACCGGGGAGCTGTTTTTT. Its protein is CASHRGQRTGELFF.

The genes are TRBV30 and TRBJ2-3; TRBD2 aligns across 9 bases. CDR3 length equals 12 residues. V lost 8 bases to trimming and J lost 5 bases; unmatched junction nucleotides: 5. The germline gives CDR1 GTSNPN, CDR2 SVGIG (reference sequence). The CDR3, as DNA: TGTGCCGAGCGGGAGGTTTTAGATACGCAGTATTTT. Its protein is CAEREVLDTQYF.

The rearrangement links TRBV5-1 to TRBJ2-7, with D unresolved. V lost 0 bases to trimming and J lost 2 bases, with 12 bases between them. CDR3 length: 15 residues. Germline assignment: CDR1 SGHRS and CDR2 YFSETQ. The CDR3 nucleotides read TGCGCCAGCAGCTTGGGCTCGTTAGAAACCTACGAGCAGTACTTC. Translation: CASSLGSLETYEQYF. The full variable domain, in which reference TRBV5-1 and TRBJ2-7 provide the parts outside the CDR3, is KAGVTQTPRYLIKTRGQQVTLSCSPISGHRSVSWYQQTPGQGLQFLFEYFSETQRNKGNFPGRFSGRQFSNSRSEMNVSTLELGDSALYLCASSLGSLETYEQYFGPGTRLTVT.

V usage is TRBV7-2 and J usage is TRBJ2-7; 10 nucleotides line up with TRBD2. CDR1 is SGHTA and CDR2 is FQGNSA in the germline V gene. V shed 4 bases, J shed 9 bases, and the junction held 9 bases outside the gene matches. This CDR3 comprises 14 residues. The CDR3 loop reads CASSSGPLAGRQYF. As DNA, the CDR3 is TGTGCCAGCAGCTCCGGCCCACTAGCGGGGCGGCAGTACTTC.

The rearrangement links TRBV27 to TRBJ1-4; TRBD1 aligns across 7 bases. This CDR3 has 15 amino acids. CDR1 is MNHEY and CDR2 is SMNVEV in the germline V gene (reference sequence). The ends lost 4 bases at V and 8 bases at J; junction bases unmatched: 10. The CDR3, as DNA: TGTGCCAGCAGTTACGCATACAGGGGTTACGAAAAACTGTTTTTT. It translates to CASSYAYRGYEKLFF.

This rearrangement joins TRBV9 to TRBJ2-7; 7 positions agree with TRBD2. Germline lookup yields CDR1 SGDLS and CDR2 YYNGEE. The CDR3 extends over 14 amino acids. After removal of 0 bases from V and 5 bases from J, the junction contained 5 bases not matched to a gene. The DNA for the CDR3 is TGTGCCAGCAGCGTAGCGTGGGGAGGGAACGAGCAGTACTTC. Translating gives CASSVAWGGNEQYF.

The gene calls are TRBV5-6 and TRBJ2-7, with D uncertain. The CDR3 length is 12 residues. Looked up from germline, CDR1 is SGHDT and CDR2 is YYEEEE. Trimming removed 1 base at V and 6 bases at J, with 8 bases between. CDR3 loop: CASSLLAVEQYF. The DNA for the CDR3 is TGTGCCAGCAGCTTGTTGGCGGTCGAGCAGTACTTC.

The V and J genes are TRBV7-7 and TRBJ2-6; 10 bases align to TRBD1. CDR1 and CDR2 from the germline V gene are SSHAT and FNYEAQ (reference sequence). This CDR3 is 16 amino acids long. CDR3 region: CAIPGQGKAGANVLTF. CDR3 sequence (DNA): TGTGCTATCCCGGGACAGGGGAAGGCTGGGGCCAACGTCCTGACTTTC.

J is TRBJ2-6 and V is TRBV2; 14 positions match TRBD2. This CDR3 comprises 18 residues. Unmatched junction bases numbered 5, after V lost 5 bases and J lost 2 bases. Germline V gene sequence: CDR1 SNHLY, CDR2 FYNNEI. CDR3 residues: CASSSRLAGGPGANVLTF. CDR3 nucleotides: TGTGCCAGCAGTTCCCGACTAGCGGGAGGGCCTGGGGCCAACGTCCTGACTTTC.

The chain has TRBV10-3 and TRBJ1-5; D is undetermined. This CDR3 is 15 amino acids long. Germline V lookup: CDR1 ENHRY, CDR2 SYGVKD. Trimming stripped 0 bases from V and 6 bases from J, with 12 bases between. The CDR3, as DNA: TGTGCCATCAGTGAGTCGAGGCAGGCGGGTCAGCCCCAGCATTTT. Its translation: CAISESRQAGQPQHF.